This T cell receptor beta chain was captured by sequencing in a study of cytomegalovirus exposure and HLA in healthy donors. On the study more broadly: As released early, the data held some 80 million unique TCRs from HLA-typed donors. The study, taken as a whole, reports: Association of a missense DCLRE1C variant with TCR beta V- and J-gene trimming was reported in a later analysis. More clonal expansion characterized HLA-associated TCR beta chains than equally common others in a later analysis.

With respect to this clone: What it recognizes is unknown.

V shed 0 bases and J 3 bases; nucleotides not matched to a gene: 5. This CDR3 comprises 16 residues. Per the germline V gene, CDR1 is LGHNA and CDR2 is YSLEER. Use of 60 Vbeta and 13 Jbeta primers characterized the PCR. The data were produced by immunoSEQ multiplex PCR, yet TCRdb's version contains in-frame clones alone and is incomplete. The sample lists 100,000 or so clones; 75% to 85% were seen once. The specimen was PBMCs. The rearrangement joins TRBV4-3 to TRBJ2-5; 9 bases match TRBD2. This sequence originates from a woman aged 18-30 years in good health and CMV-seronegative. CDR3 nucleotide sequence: TGCGCCAGCAGCCAAGAAATCGTAGCGGGGGAAGAGACCCAGTACTTC. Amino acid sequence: CASSQEIVAGEETQYF.